This TCR beta chain was documented in a study of T cell changes during pregnancy in multiple sclerosis. V lost 7 bases and J lost 4, with 11 bases in between. The CDR3 extends over 14 amino acids. Germline lookup yields CDR1 SNHLY and CDR2 FYNNEI. Here immunoSEQ multiplex PCR was the method, and the copy in TCRdb shows in-frame clones only, minus some. The sample consists of 45,000 or so clones, just over 90% of them appearing once. Sequencing input: PBMCs (not recorded whether the cells were cultured). The rearrangement joins TRBV2 to TRBJ2-6, with D tentatively TRBD1 (6 bases). The receptor was derived from a female donor with multiple sclerosis, enrolled in a pregnancy study. In DNA, the CDR3 is TGTGCCAGCAAGGGGGATTGGGGGGCCAACGTCCTGACTTTC. Translated: CASKGDWGANVLTF. Variable domain in full (rest from reference TRBV2 and TRBJ2-6): EPEVTQTPSHQVTQMGQEVILRCVPISNHLYFYWYRQILGQKVEFLVSFYNNEISEKSEIFDDQFSVERPDGSNFTLKIRSTKLEDSAMYFCASKGDWGANVLTFGAGSRLTVL.